These 26 T cell receptor beta chains were all obtained from the same sample, sequenced in a study of blood T cell repertoires in COVID-19. The repertoire was sequenced with immunoSEQ multiplex PCR; TCRdb's copy has only in-frame clones and lacks some. The table includes roughly 240,000 clones, 80% to 90% detected once. The sequencing sample was made of PBMCs or T cells enriched from blood (not recorded which). These receptor sequences come from a man aged 45 to 65 who had been exposed to COVID-19.

This clone turned up a few times. V usage is TRBV10-3 and J usage is TRBJ2-1; 9 bases match TRBD2. Germline values: CDR1 ENHRY, CDR2 SYGVKD. J gave up 1 base and V 5 bases, and 3 bases lay outside the gene matches. The CDR3 runs 15 residues. CDR3 in DNA: TGTGCCATCAGTTCTCTAGCGGGATCCTACAATGAGCAGTTCTTC. This translates into CAISSLAGSYNEQFF.

This clone was seen more than once but under ten times. The same CDR3 can be traced to other DNA sequences in this sample. The V and J genes are TRBV9 and TRBJ2-3; the D gene is possibly TRBD1 (5 bases). The V and J ends lost 0 bases and 2 bases respectively, with 7 bases between them. The length of the CDR3 is 14 residues. Germline values: CDR1 SGDLS, CDR2 YYNGEE. CDR3 amino acids: CASSVVGVTDTQYF. Here the CDR3 DNA reads TGTGCCAGCAGCGTAGTAGGGGTCACAGATACGCAGTATTTT.

Only a few counts were recorded for this clone. The chain joins TRBV11-3 to TRBJ2-4, with no clear D. Germline V gene sequence: CDR1 SGHNT, CDR2 YENEEA. Trimming took off 0 bases at V and 0 bases at J, with 12 bases between the two ends. The length of the CDR3 is 17 residues. In nucleotides, the CDR3 is TGTGCCAGCAGCTTAGATCCCCCTAGGAGAGCCAAAAACATTCAGTACTTC. Translating it yields CASSLDPPRRAKNIQYF.

The rearrangement uses TRBV5-1 and TRBJ1-2, with D tentatively TRBD1 (6 bases). The CDR3 has 16 amino acids. V dropped 4 bases and J dropped 5 bases, with 21 bases sitting between them. Germline V CDR1 and CDR2: SGHRS, YFSETQ. CDR3 bases: TGCGCCAGCAGCCGGACACCAGGGGATGGTGCGTATGGCTACACCTTC. The encoded protein is CASSRTPGDGAYGYTF.

The gene calls are TRBV2 and TRBJ2-1, with 9 bases fitting TRBD2. The germline gives CDR1 SNHLY, CDR2 FYNNEI. The V gene end was trimmed by 6 bases and the J gene end by 1 base; junction bases not matched to a gene: 7. This CDR3 has 16 residues. DNA for the CDR3: TGTGCCAGCAGAGAATTAGCGGGAGATTCCTACAATGAGCAGTTCTTC. Translation gives CASRELAGDSYNEQFF.

This chain uses TRBV9 with TRBJ2-7; the D gene is possibly TRBD1 (5 bases). The V and J ends lost 0 bases and 1 base respectively, with 8 bases between them. The CDR3 contains 14 residues. Germline V gene sequence: CDR1 SGDLS, CDR2 YYNGEE. In nucleotides, the CDR3 is TGTGCCAGCAGCGTAGGCAGGGTTTCCTACGAGCAGTACTTC. Protein: CASSVGRVSYEQYF. The variable domain in full, completed from reference TRBV9 and TRBJ2-7, reads DSGVTQTPKHLITATGQRVTLRCSPRSGDLSVYWYQQSLDQGLQFLIQYYNGEERAKGNILERFSAQQFPDLHSELNLSSLELGDSALYFCASSVGRVSYEQYFGPGTRLTVT.

The chain is built from TRBV6-5 and TRBJ1-5; 7 bases agree with TRBD1. The germline gives CDR1 MNHEY, CDR2 SVGAGI. The CDR3 runs to 15 residues. With V trimmed by 6 bases and J by 1 base, 6 bases remained unmatched. The CDR3 here is CASRETGSSNQPQHF. The DNA for the CDR3 is TGTGCCAGCAGGGAGACAGGGTCGAGCAATCAGCCCCAGCATTTT.

DNA for the CDR3: TGCGCCAGCAGCTTGGAGTCCCCGGGGGAGACCCAGTACTTC. Protein: CASSLESPGETQYF. The rearrangement joins TRBV5-1 to TRBJ2-5; D is perhaps TRBD2 (5 bases). The CDR3 spans 14 residues. The V gene lost 0 bases and the J gene lost 5 bases, with 11 bases spanning the gap. In germline, CDR1 is SGHRS, CDR2 YFSETQ.

The chain has TRBV27 and TRBJ1-5; D remains ambiguous. The ends were cut back, 2 bases at V and 7 bases at J, with 12 bases in the middle. There are 14 residues in the CDR3. Germline CDR1 is MNHEY and CDR2 is SMNVEV (reference sequence). The CDR3 bases are TGTGCCAGCAGTTTAGGGCTTTCATGGCAGCCCCAGCATTTT. Translation: CASSLGLSWQPQHF.

The chain recombines TRBV28 with TRBJ1-2, with unresolved D. This CDR3 is built from 14 residues. V shed 5 bases and J shed 7 bases, with 17 bases lying between them. Germline V lookup: CDR1 MDHEN, CDR2 SYDVKM. CDR3 bases: TGTGCCAGCAGTCCCGTTTTTAGTGATCCTGGCTACACCTTC. It translates to CASSPVFSDPGYTF.

The chain links TRBV27 to TRBJ1-3; 7 bases align to TRBD1. With 6 bases clipped from V and 3 bases from J, the junction kept 11 bases outside the gene matches. Germline CDR1 MNHEY, CDR2 SMNVEV (reference sequence). The CDR3 contains 16 residues. CDR3 DNA: TGTGCCAGCAGAAGAACAGGGGTTTACGGTGGAAACACCATATATTTT. This translates into CASRRTGVYGGNTIYF.

The V gene is TRBV7-8, the J gene TRBJ1-2; tentative D call: TRBD1 (6 bases). Trimming shortened V by 1 base and J by 4 bases, and 10 bases separated the two germline ends. This CDR3 is built from 14 residues. Looked up from germline, CDR1 is SGHVS and CDR2 is FQNEAQ. In DNA form, the CDR3 reads TGTGCCAGCAGCTTAGGGCTCAGGGGCTATGGCTACACCTTC. Translation gives CASSLGLRGYGYTF.

The chain has TRBV5-1 and TRBJ1-1; D might be TRBD1 (5 bases). Trimming took off 3 bases at V and 1 base at J, with 13 bases between the two ends. The CDR3 length is 15 residues. Germline CDR1 SGHRS, CDR2 YFSETQ. The CDR3 protein is CASSSSAGPNTEAFF. The CDR3 DNA is TGCGCCAGCAGCTCCAGCGCAGGGCCGAACACTGAAGCTTTCTTT.

This clone is a singleton in its sample. The chain joins TRBV7-9 to TRBJ1-5; TRBD1 agrees at 9 bases. J gave up 5 bases and V 4 bases, and 3 bases lay outside the gene matches. The CDR3 has 14 amino acids. Germline V gene sequence: CDR1 SEHNR, CDR2 FQNEAQ (reference sequence). The CDR3 loop reads CASSWGQGHQPQHF. For the CDR3, the DNA is TGTGCCAGCAGCTGGGGACAGGGACATCAGCCCCAGCATTTT. Using reference TRBV7-9 and TRBJ1-5 for the parts outside the CDR3, the full variable domain is DTGVSQNPRHKITKRGQNVTFRCDPISEHNRLYWYRQTLGQGPEFLTYFQNEAQLEKSRLLSDRFSAERPKGSFSTLEIQRTEQGDSAMYLCASSWGQGHQPQHFGDGTRLSIL.

The sample holds a few counts of this clone. The CDR3 region has the DNA TGTGCCACCAGTGACTCCGGGACATCGAATCAGAACACTGAAGCTTTCTTT. This codes for CATSDSGTSNQNTEAFF. V gene TRBV24-1 combines with J gene TRBJ1-1, with D possibly TRBD1 on 6 matching bases. Germline assignment: CDR1 KGHDR and CDR2 SFDVKD. The CDR3 spans 17 residues. V was pared by 4 bases and J by 1 base, with 18 bases between.

This clone was observed a single time. The chain employs TRBV10-3 and TRBJ2-1, with 10 bases lining up with TRBD1. Germline V lookup: CDR1 ENHRY, CDR2 SYGVKD. The CDR3 loop spans 14 amino acids. V lost 6 bases and J lost 3; bases outside the gene matches: 2. The CDR3 DNA reads TGTGCCATCAGAGGACAGGGGGGCTACAATGAGCAGTTCTTC. This codes for CAIRGQGGYNEQFF.

V and J are TRBV27 and TRBJ1-1, with TRBD1 identical over 7 bases. Germline-derived CDR1 and CDR2 are MNHEY and SMNVEV (reference sequence). The CDR3 contains 16 residues. V lost 5 bases, J lost 5 bases, and 14 bases stayed unmatched. CDR3 region: CASSQNRGWRGTEAFF. CDR3 coding DNA: TGTGCCAGCAGTCAAAACAGGGGTTGGAGAGGTACTGAAGCTTTCTTT.

This clone was detected once. V and J are TRBV27 and TRBJ1-2; no firm D call. This CDR3 has 14 residues. The germline gives CDR1 MNHEY, CDR2 SMNVEV (reference sequence). Trimming pared 0 bases from V and 2 bases from J, leaving 7 bases between. The chain's CDR3 is CASSLSAENYGYTF. The CDR3 DNA is TGTGCCAGCAGTTTATCCGCGGAGAACTATGGCTACACCTTC.

The gene calls are TRBV5-1 and TRBJ1-6; 7 nucleotides match TRBD1. This CDR3 is 14 amino acids long. With 4 bases clipped from V and 10 bases from J, the junction kept 8 bases outside the gene matches. Germline V gene data show CDR1 as SGHRS and CDR2 as YFSETQ. For the CDR3, the DNA is TGCGCCAGCAGCGAGAACAGGGGATACTCACCCCTCCACTTT. Translation gives CASSENRGYSPLHF.

This chain joins TRBV15 and TRBJ1-1, with a tentative D call TRBD1 (5 bases). This CDR3 is built from 14 residues. Trimming cost V 4 bases and J 5 bases, with 14 bases left between them. The germline CDR1 and CDR2 sequences are LNHNV and YYDKDF (reference sequence). The CDR3 is CATSNIAPGTEAFF. As DNA, the CDR3 is TGTGCCACCAGCAATATAGCCCCAGGGACTGAAGCTTTCTTT.

The chain is built from TRBV30 and TRBJ2-3; the D gene is possibly TRBD2 (5 bases). The CDR3 consists of 15 residues. Deletions cut 0 bases from V and 2 bases from J, with 12 bases between. The V gene's germline CDR1 is GTSNPN and CDR2 SVGIG (reference sequence). This chain's CDR3 is CAWSVQAVNTDTQYF. For the CDR3, the DNA is TGTGCCTGGAGTGTACAAGCGGTAAACACAGATACGCAGTATTTT.

The sample holds one count of this clone. The chain is built from TRBV2 and TRBJ1-1; D possibly corresponds to TRBD1 (6 bases). Germline loops: CDR1 SNHLY, CDR2 FYNNEI. The CDR3 loop spans 14 amino acids. Between the trimmed V and J ends, which lost 7 bases and 3 bases, there was a span of 15 bases. CDR3 amino acids: CASKIQGIDTEAFF. The CDR3 DNA sequence: TGTGCCAGCAAGATTCAGGGGATAGACACTGAAGCTTTCTTT.

The chain has TRBV12-3 or TRBV12-4 and TRBJ1-2; 9 bases align to TRBD1. CDR3 length: 12 amino acids. Trimming removed 7 bases from V and 8 bases from J; junction bases left unmatched: 5. The CDR3 sequence is CASITGGGGYTF. CDR3 bases: TGTGCCAGCATCACAGGGGGCGGCGGCTACACCTTC.

The V gene is TRBV7-9, the J gene TRBJ2-1; D perhaps matches TRBD2 (6 bases). The germline gives CDR1 SEHNR, CDR2 FQNEAQ (reference sequence). Trimming took 3 bases from V and 4 from J, leaving 16 bases between them. The CDR3 consists of 16 residues. This CDR3 is CASSLGGSRAYNEQFF. CDR3 coding DNA: TGTGCCAGCAGCTTGGGAGGTTCCAGGGCTTACAATGAGCAGTTCTTC.

This chain connects TRBV7-3 to TRBJ2-5, with TRBD2 identical over 8 bases. CDR3 size: 13 residues. V lost 5 bases and J lost 5; bases outside the gene matches: 4. The germline gives CDR1 SGHTA, CDR2 FQGTGA. The CDR3 reads CASSPGRGETQYF. The CDR3 nucleotides read TGTGCCAGCAGCCCCGGGAGGGGGGAGACCCAGTACTTC. Based on the CDR3 plus reference TRBV7-3 and TRBJ2-5, the full variable domain is GAGVSQTPSNKVTEKGKYVELRCDPISGHTALYWYRQSLGQGPEFLIYFQGTGAADDSGLPNDRFFAVRPEGSVSTLKIQRTERGDSAVYLCASSPGRGETQYFGPGTRLLVL.

This clone was counted a single time. The chain combines TRBV18 with TRBJ2-1; possibly TRBD2 for D (6 bases). Looked up from germline, CDR1 is KGHSH and CDR2 is LQKENI. The CDR3 runs to 16 residues. V lost 4 bases, J lost 3 bases, and 16 bases lay in between. CDR3 in DNA: TGTGCCAGCTCACTACTAGCTGAGACCATCTACAATGAGCAGTTCTTC. Translation: CASSLLAETIYNEQFF. The full variable domain, rest sourced from reference TRBV18 and TRBJ2-1, is NAGVMQNPRHLVRRRGQEARLRCSPMKGHSHVYWYRQLPEEGLKFMVYLQKENIIDESGMPKERFSAEFPKEGPSILRIQQVVRGDSAAYFCASSLLAETIYNEQFFGPGTRLTVL.